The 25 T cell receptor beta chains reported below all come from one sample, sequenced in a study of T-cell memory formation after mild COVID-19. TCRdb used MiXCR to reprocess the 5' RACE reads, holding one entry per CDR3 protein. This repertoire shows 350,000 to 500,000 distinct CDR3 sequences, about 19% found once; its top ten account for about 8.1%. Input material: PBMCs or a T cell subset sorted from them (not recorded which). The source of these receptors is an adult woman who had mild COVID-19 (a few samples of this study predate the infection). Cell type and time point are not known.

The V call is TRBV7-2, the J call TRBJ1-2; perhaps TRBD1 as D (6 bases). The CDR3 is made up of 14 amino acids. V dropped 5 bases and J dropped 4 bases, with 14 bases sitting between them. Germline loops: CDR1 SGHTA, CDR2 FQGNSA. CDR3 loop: CASSPDRQGYGYTF. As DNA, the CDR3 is TGTGCCAGCAGCCCCGACAGGCAAGGCTATGGCTACACCTTC.

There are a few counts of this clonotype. In nucleotides, the CDR3 is TGTGCCAGCAGCACCGACTCGGCTAGCGGGAGATTTACGCAGTATTTT. The encoded protein is CASSTDSASGRFTQYF. The rearrangement links TRBV7-9 to TRBJ2-3, with 10 bases aligning to TRBD2. V was clipped by 5 bases and J by 8 bases; unmatched bases: 13. Germline V gives CDR1 SEHNR, CDR2 FQNEAQ (reference sequence). The CDR3 covers 16 residues.

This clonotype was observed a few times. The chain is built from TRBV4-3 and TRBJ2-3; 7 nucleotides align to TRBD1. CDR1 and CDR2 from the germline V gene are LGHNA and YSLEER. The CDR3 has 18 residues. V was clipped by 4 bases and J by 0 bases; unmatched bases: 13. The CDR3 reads CASSRDRVGAGSTDTQYF. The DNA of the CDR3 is TGCGCCAGCAGCCGCGACAGGGTGGGGGCCGGAAGCACAGATACGCAGTATTTT.

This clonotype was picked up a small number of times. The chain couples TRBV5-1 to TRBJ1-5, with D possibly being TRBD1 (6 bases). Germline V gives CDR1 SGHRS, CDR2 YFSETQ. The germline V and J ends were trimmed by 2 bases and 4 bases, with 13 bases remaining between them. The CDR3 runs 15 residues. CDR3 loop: CASSLTGKSNQPQHF. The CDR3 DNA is TGCGCCAGCAGCTTAACAGGGAAATCTAATCAGCCCCAGCATTTT.

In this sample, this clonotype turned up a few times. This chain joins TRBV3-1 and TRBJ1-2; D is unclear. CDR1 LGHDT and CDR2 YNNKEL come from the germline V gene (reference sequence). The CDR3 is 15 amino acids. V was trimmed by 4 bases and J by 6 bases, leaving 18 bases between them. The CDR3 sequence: CASSLLLVGSDGYTF. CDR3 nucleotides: TGTGCCAGCAGCCTCCTTCTCGTAGGGAGTGATGGCTACACCTTC.

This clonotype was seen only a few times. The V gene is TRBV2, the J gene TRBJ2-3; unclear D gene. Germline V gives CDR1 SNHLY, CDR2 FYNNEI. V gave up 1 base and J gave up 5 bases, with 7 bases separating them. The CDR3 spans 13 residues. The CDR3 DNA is TGTGCCAGCAGTGAAGTTCGGCGAGATACGCAGTATTTT. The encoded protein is CASSEVRRDTQYF.

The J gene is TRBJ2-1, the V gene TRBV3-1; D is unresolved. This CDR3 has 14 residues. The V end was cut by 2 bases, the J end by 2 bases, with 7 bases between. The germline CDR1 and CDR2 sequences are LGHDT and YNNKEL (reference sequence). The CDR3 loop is CASSQFSTYNEQFF. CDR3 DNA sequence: TGTGCCAGCAGCCAATTTTCTACCTACAATGAGCAGTTCTTC.

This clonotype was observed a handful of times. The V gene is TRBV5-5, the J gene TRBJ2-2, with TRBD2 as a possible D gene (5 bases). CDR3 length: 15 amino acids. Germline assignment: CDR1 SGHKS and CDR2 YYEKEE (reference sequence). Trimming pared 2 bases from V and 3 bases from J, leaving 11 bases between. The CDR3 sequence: CASSLTGKYTGELFF. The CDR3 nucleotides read TGTGCCAGCAGCTTAACCGGGAAATACACCGGGGAGCTGTTTTTT.

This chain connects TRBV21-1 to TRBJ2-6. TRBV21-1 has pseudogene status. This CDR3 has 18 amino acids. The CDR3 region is CASSKLTAQGPGANVLTF. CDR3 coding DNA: TGTGCCAGCAGCAAATTAACTGCGCAAGGTCCTGGGGCCAACGTCCTGACTTTC.

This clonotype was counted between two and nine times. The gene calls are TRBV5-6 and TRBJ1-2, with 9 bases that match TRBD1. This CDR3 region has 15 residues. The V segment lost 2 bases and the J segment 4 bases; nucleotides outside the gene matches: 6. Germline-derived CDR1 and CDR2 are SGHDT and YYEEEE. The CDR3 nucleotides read TGTGCCAGCAGCTTCTCGGGACAGGGCCTCTATGGCTACACCTTC. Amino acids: CASSFSGQGLYGYTF.

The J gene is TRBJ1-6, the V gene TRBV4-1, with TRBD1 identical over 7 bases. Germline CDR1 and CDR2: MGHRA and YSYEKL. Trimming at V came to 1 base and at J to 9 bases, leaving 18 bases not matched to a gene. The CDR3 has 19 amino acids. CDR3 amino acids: CASSQGIRRRQGIFSPLHF. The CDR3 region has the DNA TGCGCCAGCAGCCAAGGAATCCGCCGACGACAGGGTATCTTTTCACCCCTCCACTTT.

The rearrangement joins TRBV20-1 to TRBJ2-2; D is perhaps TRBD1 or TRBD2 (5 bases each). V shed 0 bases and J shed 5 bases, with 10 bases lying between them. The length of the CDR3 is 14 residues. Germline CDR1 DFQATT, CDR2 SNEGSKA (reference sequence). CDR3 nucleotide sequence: TGCAGTGCTAGAGATCTTGGGGGAACCGGGGAGCTGTTTTTT. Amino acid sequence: CSARDLGGTGELFF.

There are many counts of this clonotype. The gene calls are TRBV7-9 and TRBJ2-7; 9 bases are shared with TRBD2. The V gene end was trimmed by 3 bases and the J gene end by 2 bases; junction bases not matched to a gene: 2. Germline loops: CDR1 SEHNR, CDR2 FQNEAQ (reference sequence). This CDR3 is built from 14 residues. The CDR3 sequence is CASSFPSGTYEQYF. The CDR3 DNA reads TGTGCCAGCAGCTTCCCTAGCGGGACCTACGAGCAGTACTTC.

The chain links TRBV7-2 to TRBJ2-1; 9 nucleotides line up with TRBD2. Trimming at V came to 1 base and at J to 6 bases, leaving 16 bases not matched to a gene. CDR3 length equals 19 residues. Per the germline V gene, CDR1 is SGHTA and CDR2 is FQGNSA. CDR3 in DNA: TGTGCCAGCAGCTTAGTGCGCGGGGGGGCCACCCAGCGGGGCAATGAGCAGTTCTTC. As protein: CASSLVRGGATQRGNEQFF.

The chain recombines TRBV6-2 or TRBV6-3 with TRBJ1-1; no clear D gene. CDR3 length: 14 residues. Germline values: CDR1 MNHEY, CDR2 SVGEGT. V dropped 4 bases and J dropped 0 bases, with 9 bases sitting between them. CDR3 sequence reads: CASSLARMNTEAFF. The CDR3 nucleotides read TGTGCCAGCAGTTTAGCAAGAATGAACACTGAAGCTTTCTTT.

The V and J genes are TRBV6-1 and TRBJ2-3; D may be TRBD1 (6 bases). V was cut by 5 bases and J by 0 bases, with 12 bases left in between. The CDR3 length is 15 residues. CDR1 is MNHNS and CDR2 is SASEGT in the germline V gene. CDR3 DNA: TGTGCCAGCAGTCAGAACAGGGCTAGCACAGATACGCAGTATTTT. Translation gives CASSQNRASTDTQYF.

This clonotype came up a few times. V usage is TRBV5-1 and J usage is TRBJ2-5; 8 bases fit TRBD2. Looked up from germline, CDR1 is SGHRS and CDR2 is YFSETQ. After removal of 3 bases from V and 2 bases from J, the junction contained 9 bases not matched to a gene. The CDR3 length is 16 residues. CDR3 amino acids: CASSSTPASGQETQYF. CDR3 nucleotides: TGCGCCAGCAGCTCAACGCCGGCTAGCGGGCAAGAGACCCAGTACTTC.

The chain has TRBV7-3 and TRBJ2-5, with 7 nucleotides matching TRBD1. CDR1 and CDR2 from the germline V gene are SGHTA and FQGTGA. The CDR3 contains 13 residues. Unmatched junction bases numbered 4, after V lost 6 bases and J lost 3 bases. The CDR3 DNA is TGTGCCAGCAGGGCCGGGACAGAAGAGACCCAGTACTTC. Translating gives CASRAGTEETQYF.

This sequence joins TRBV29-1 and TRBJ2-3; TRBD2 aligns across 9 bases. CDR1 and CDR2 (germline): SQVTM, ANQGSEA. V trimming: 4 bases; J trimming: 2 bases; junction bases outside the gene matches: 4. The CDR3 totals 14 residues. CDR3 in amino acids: CSVGLAGPTDTQYF. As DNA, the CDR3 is TGCAGCGTTGGGCTAGCGGGGCCCACAGATACGCAGTATTTT.

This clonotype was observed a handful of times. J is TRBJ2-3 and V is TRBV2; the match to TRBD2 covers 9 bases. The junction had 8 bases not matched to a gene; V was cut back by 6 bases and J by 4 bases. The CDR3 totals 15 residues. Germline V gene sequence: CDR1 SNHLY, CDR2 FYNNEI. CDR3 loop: CASSESGRRPDTQYF. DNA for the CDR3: TGTGCCAGCAGCGAGAGCGGGAGGCGCCCAGATACGCAGTATTTT.

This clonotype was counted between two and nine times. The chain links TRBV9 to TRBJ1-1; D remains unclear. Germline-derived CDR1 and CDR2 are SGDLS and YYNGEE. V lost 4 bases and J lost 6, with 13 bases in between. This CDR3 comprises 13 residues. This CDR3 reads CASSPSWRAEAFF. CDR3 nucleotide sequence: TGTGCCAGCAGCCCAAGCTGGAGGGCTGAAGCTTTCTTT. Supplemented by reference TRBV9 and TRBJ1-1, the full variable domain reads DSGVTQTPKHLITATGQRVTLRCSPRSGDLSVYWYQQSLDQGLQFLIQYYNGEERAKGNILERFSAQQFPDLHSELNLSSLELGDSALYFCASSPSWRAEAFFGQGTRLTVV.

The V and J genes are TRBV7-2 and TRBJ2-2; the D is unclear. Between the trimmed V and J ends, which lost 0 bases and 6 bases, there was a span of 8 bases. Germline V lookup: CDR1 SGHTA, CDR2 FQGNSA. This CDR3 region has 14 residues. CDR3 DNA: TGTGCCAGCAGCTTAGCGATTAGGGCCGGGGAGCTGTTTTTT. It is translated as CASSLAIRAGELFF. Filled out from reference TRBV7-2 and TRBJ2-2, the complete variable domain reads GAGVSQSPSNKVTEKGKDVELRCDPISGHTALYWYRQSLGQGLEFLIYFQGNSAPDKSGLPSDRFSAERTGGSVSTLTIQRTQQEDSAVYLCASSLAIRAGELFFGEGSRLTVL.

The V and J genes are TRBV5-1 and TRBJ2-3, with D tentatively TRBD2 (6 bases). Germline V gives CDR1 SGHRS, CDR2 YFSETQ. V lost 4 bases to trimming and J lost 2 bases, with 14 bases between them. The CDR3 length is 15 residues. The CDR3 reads CASSLSGANTDTQYF. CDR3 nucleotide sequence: TGCGCCAGCAGCCTTTCGGGAGCAAACACAGATACGCAGTATTTT.

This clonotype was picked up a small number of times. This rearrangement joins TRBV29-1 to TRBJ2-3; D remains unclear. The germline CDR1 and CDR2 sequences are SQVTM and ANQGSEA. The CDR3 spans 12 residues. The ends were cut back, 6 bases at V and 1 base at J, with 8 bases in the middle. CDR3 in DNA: TGCAGCGTGATCCGTGGCACAGATACGCAGTATTTT. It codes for CSVIRGTDTQYF.

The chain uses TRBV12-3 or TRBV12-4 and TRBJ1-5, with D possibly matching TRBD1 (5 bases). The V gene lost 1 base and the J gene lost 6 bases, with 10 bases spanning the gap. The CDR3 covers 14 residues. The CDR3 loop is CASSLGPGSQPQHF. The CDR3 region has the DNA TGTGCCAGCAGTTTAGGCCCAGGGAGTCAGCCCCAGCATTTT.